The 26 T cell receptor beta chains given below trace back to one sample, sequenced in a study of blood T cell repertoires in COVID-19. The protocol was immunoSEQ multiplex PCR, while the TCRdb copy is restricted to in-frame clones and leaves out a portion. The data contain fewer than 350,000 clones, 70% to 90% of them singletons. Sequenced sample: peripheral blood. These receptors were taken from a woman aged 25-40 years with COVID-19, enrolled during active disease.

The chain has TRBV6-1 and TRBJ1-5, with D perhaps matching TRBD1 (6 bases). Trimming cost V 3 bases and J 3 bases, with 15 bases left between them. The germline gives CDR1 MNHNS, CDR2 SASEGT. The CDR3 is 16 residues long. CDR3 DNA sequence: TGTGCCAGCAGTGATATCGACAGGTTGTACAATCAGCCCCAGCATTTT. It yields the protein CASSDIDRLYNQPQHF.

The chain is built from TRBV6-1 and TRBJ2-5, with 8 bases that match TRBD2. Germline V gene data show CDR1 as MNHNS and CDR2 as SASEGT. The CDR3 is 16 amino acids. Germline trimming cut 1 base from V and 2 bases from J; bases unmatched to any gene: 6. This CDR3 reads CASSEVQLADQETQYF. In DNA, the CDR3 is TGTGCCAGCAGTGAAGTACAACTAGCGGATCAAGAGACCCAGTACTTC.

The chain employs TRBV28 and TRBJ1-2, with no clear D. Trimming cost V 2 bases and J 6 bases, with 13 bases left between them. The CDR3 is made up of 14 amino acids. Looked up from germline, CDR1 is MDHEN and CDR2 is SYDVKM. CDR3 sequence reads: CASSLIAPMNGYTF. The CDR3 nucleotides read TGTGCCAGCAGTTTAATTGCGCCGATGAATGGCTACACCTTC.

The V gene is TRBV5-1, the J gene TRBJ1-3, with D hard to call. The CDR3 extends over 16 amino acids. Germline lookup yields CDR1 SGHRS and CDR2 YFSETQ. Trimming took 0 bases from V and 3 from J, leaving 13 bases between them. The CDR3: CASSLGTEPLGNTIYF. DNA for the CDR3: TGCGCCAGCAGCTTGGGAACAGAACCTCTTGGAAACACCATATATTTT.

The chain combines TRBV27 with TRBJ2-7; perhaps TRBD2 as D (6 bases). Trimming removed 5 bases from V and 6 bases from J, with 11 bases in between. Germline loops: CDR1 MNHEY, CDR2 SMNVEV (reference sequence). The CDR3 extends over 12 amino acids. The CDR3 DNA sequence: TGTGCCAGCAGTCCCGGAGGGCGCGAGCAGTACTTC. This translates into CASSPGGREQYF.

This chain joins TRBV7-9 and TRBJ2-3; TRBD1 matches at 12 bases. Germline V CDR1 and CDR2: SEHNR, FQNEAQ (reference sequence). Trimming at V came to 5 bases and at J to 4 bases, leaving 13 bases not matched to a gene. This CDR3 region has 18 residues. The CDR3 DNA follows: TGTGCCAGCAGCCCTCGGGACAGGGGGCGGGGGATGGCAGATACGCAGTATTTT. Its protein is CASSPRDRGRGMADTQYF.

The chain is built from TRBV27 and TRBJ2-7; 9 bases fit TRBD1. The CDR3 consists of 16 residues. Germline-derived CDR1 and CDR2 are MNHEY and SMNVEV (reference sequence). V gave up 3 bases and J gave up 4 bases; unmatched junction bases: 10. This chain's CDR3 is CASSFWGGTGTYEQYF. CDR3 coding DNA: TGTGCCAGCAGTTTCTGGGGTGGGACAGGGACGTACGAGCAGTACTTC.

The chain combines TRBV5-5 with TRBJ2-7; 8 positions agree with TRBD1. The CDR3 totals 15 residues. V gave up 4 bases and J gave up 5 bases; unmatched junction bases: 11. Per the germline V gene, CDR1 is SGHKS and CDR2 is YYEKEE (reference sequence). CDR3 in DNA: TGTGCCAGCAGCGATCTCACGTTGACAGGGGACGAGCAGTACTTC. Protein product: CASSDLTLTGDEQYF.

V is TRBV27 and J is TRBJ2-1; possible D gene TRBD1, 6 bases. The V end lost 4 bases, the J end lost 0 bases, and 25 bases lay between the germline ends. This CDR3 has 20 residues. Germline-derived CDR1 and CDR2 are MNHEY and SMNVEV (reference sequence). CDR3 in DNA: TGTGCCAGCAGTTCCCAAGTAATTCGGACAGCCCGTAGCTCCTACAATGAGCAGTTCTTC. Translation gives CASSSQVIRTARSSYNEQFF.

V is TRBV7-9 and J is TRBJ2-7; 7 bases align to TRBD1. The germline gives CDR1 SEHNR, CDR2 FQNEAQ (reference sequence). V shed 1 base, J shed 7 bases, and the junction held 10 bases outside the gene matches. The length of the CDR3 is 15 residues. The CDR3 DNA sequence: TGTGCCAGCAGCTTAGTAAGGGGGCGATTTGAAGAGCAGTACTTC. Its translation: CASSLVRGRFEEQYF.

The chain is built from TRBV15 and TRBJ1-5; TRBD1 matches 7 bases. The CDR3 covers 15 residues. Losses at the gene ends were 0 bases for V and 7 bases for J; bases not matched to a gene: 6. CDR1 is LNHNV and CDR2 is YYDKDF in the germline V gene (reference sequence). Written as DNA, the CDR3 is TGTGCCACCAGCAGAGAAGACAGGGCTTGGCAGCCCCAGCATTTT. Its protein is CATSREDRAWQPQHF. Variable domain in full (rest from reference TRBV15 and TRBJ1-5): DAMVIQNPRYQVTQFGKPVTLSCSQTLNHNVMYWYQQKSSQAPKLLFHYYDKDFNNEADTPDNFQSRRPNTSFCFLDIRSPGLGDTAMYLCATSREDRAWQPQHFGDGTRLSIL.

The CDR3 region has the DNA TGTGCCAGTAGTATAGATTTACAGTTTAACTATGGCTACACCTTC. Translation gives CASSIDLQFNYGYTF. The chain has TRBV19 and TRBJ1-2; D remains unclear. Trimming pared 0 bases from V and 1 base from J, leaving 9 bases between. The CDR3 has 15 amino acids. Germline CDR1 and CDR2: LNHDA and SQIVND (reference sequence).

This clone came up a few times. This chain links TRBV11-2 with TRBJ2-3, with 9 bases fitting TRBD1. CDR1 is SGHAT, CDR2 FQNNGV, per germline. The V segment lost 5 bases and the J segment 2 bases; nucleotides outside the gene matches: 11. This CDR3 is built from 17 residues. The CDR3 bases are TGTGCCAGCAGCGCCTTCGGGGGACAGGGATCCACAGATACGCAGTATTTT. Its protein is CASSAFGGQGSTDTQYF.

V usage is TRBV3-1 (or the pseudogene TRBV3-2) and J usage is TRBJ1-1; the D is unclear. Germline V gene lookup returns CDR1 LGHDT and CDR2 YNNKEL (reference sequence). The CDR3 sequence is 13 residues long. V shed 0 bases and J shed 4 bases, with 6 bases lying between them. CDR3 coding DNA: TGTGCCAGCAGCCAAGATTATTTCACTGAAGCTTTCTTT. This codes for CASSQDYFTEAFF.

This rearrangement joins TRBV2 to TRBJ2-7; 9 bases match TRBD1. Germline CDR1 is SNHLY and CDR2 is FYNNEI. The CDR3 has 19 amino acids. The V and J ends lost 1 base and 2 bases, in that order; junction bases with no gene match: 15. CDR3 protein: CASSEGGDRVVPSTYEQYF. Here the CDR3 DNA reads TGTGCCAGCAGTGAAGGTGGGGACAGGGTGGTCCCCTCTACCTACGAGCAGTACTTC.

V gene TRBV13 combines with J gene TRBJ1-6, with 8 bases identical to TRBD1. V shed 5 bases and J 0 bases; nucleotides not matched to a gene: 3. CDR1 and CDR2 (germline): PRHDT, FYEKMQ (reference sequence). The CDR3 sequence is 16 residues long. The CDR3 coding sequence is TGTGCCAGCAGCACAGGGGGTAGCTCCTATAATTCACCCCTCCACTTT. It translates to CASSTGGSSYNSPLHF.

This chain uses TRBV10-3 with TRBJ1-1; D gene uncertain. The V and J ends lost 0 bases and 2 bases respectively, with 10 bases between them. The germline gives CDR1 ENHRY, CDR2 SYGVKD. This CDR3 is 15 amino acids long. Here the CDR3 DNA reads TGTGCCATCAGTGAGTCGACGCGGGGAAACACTGAAGCTTTCTTT. This gives the protein CAISESTRGNTEAFF.

The chain combines TRBV10-2 with TRBJ2-7; TRBD2 is a possible D gene (5 bases). CDR1 and CDR2 from the germline V gene are WSHSY and SAAADI. This CDR3 comprises 13 residues. The V end was cut by 1 base, the J end by 5 bases, with 9 bases between. The CDR3 DNA follows: TGCGCCAGCAGTGAGTTGGACTCGAACGAGCAGTACTTC. Translating gives CASSELDSNEQYF.

The chain carries TRBV30 and TRBJ2-3; a possible D gene is TRBD2 (6 bases). V lost 2 bases and J 6 bases, leaving 15 bases between the germline ends. There are 14 residues in the CDR3. Germline V CDR1 and CDR2: GTSNPN, SVGIG (reference sequence). CDR3 sequence (DNA): TGTGCCTGGAGTCCTGGGGCGGGGAGGGATACGCAGTATTTT. Translated: CAWSPGAGRDTQYF.

V is TRBV6-5 and J is TRBJ1-4; D ambiguous. CDR3 length: 13 residues. The V end lost 5 bases, the J end lost 12 bases, and 16 bases lay between the germline ends. CDR1 MNHEY and CDR2 SVGAGI come from the germline V gene. CDR3 amino acids: CASSPFGPVQLFF. The CDR3 DNA follows: TGTGCCAGCAGTCCCTTCGGTCCGGTGCAACTGTTTTTT.

The rearrangement joins TRBV21-1 to TRBJ2-1; the listed D gene, TRBD2, was not tested against the DNA. TRBV21-1 is classified as a pseudogene. This CDR3 spans 13 amino acids. The CDR3 DNA reads as TGTGCCAGCGCACTAGGGTCCTACAATGAGCAGTTCTTC. Residues: CASALGSYNEQFF.

The CDR3 spells CASIWGEGELFF. DNA for the CDR3: TGTGCCAGCATTTGGGGGGAAGGGGAGCTGTTTTTT. The rearrangement uses TRBV7-9 and TRBJ2-2; the D gene is possibly TRBD2 (6 bases). The V end was cut by 7 bases, the J end by 8 bases, with 11 bases between. Germline CDR1 and CDR2: SEHNR and FQNEAQ (reference sequence). The CDR3 consists of 12 residues.

V is TRBV4-1 and J is TRBJ2-3; D unclear. The CDR3 spans 16 residues. Trimming removed 1 base at V and 1 base at J, with 12 bases between. Germline values: CDR1 MGHRA, CDR2 YSYEKL. In nucleotides, the CDR3 is TGCGCCAGCAGCCAAGGTCCCCAACGGGGCACAGATACGCAGTATTTT. Its protein is CASSQGPQRGTDTQYF.

The chain has TRBV5-1 and TRBJ2-4, with D perhaps matching TRBD2 (6 bases). Trimming removed 5 bases from V and 8 bases from J, with 14 bases in between. The CDR3 covers 13 residues. Germline lookup yields CDR1 SGHRS and CDR2 YFSETQ. The chain's CDR3 is CASRRRGGDIQYF. CDR3 sequence (DNA): TGCGCCAGCAGACGTCGGGGCGGGGACATTCAGTACTTC.

V usage is TRBV28 and J usage is TRBJ1-2, with D unclear. The CDR3 runs 15 residues. Trimming shortened V by 3 bases and J by 8 bases, and 19 bases separated the two germline ends. Germline CDR1 MDHEN, CDR2 SYDVKM. The CDR3 is CASSFPSVAAWGYTF. The CDR3 DNA follows: TGTGCCAGCAGTTTTCCCTCCGTCGCGGCCTGGGGCTACACCTTC.

The J gene is TRBJ2-7, the V gene TRBV27, with D maybe TRBD1 (6 bases). CDR1 and CDR2 (germline): MNHEY, SMNVEV (reference sequence). The CDR3 is made up of 14 amino acids. The V gene lost 5 bases and the J gene lost 0 bases, with 11 bases spanning the gap. The CDR3 loop reads CASSPHRDSYEQYF. The CDR3, as DNA: TGTGCCAGCAGTCCCCACAGGGACTCCTACGAGCAGTACTTC.